A single sample gave rise to the 19 T cell receptor beta chains below, sequenced in a study of cytomegalovirus exposure and HLA in healthy donors. Primers: 60 Vbeta forward and 13 Jbeta reverse. Using immunoSEQ multiplex PCR, the repertoire was profiled, and TCRdb retains in-frame clones only, with some absent. The sample includes about 150,000 clones, around 80% of them seen just once. Sequences were obtained from PBMCs. All receptors come from a man aged 25 to 40 in good health.

J is TRBJ1-1 and V is TRBV6-5; D remains unclear. Trimming left V 11 bases short and J 6 bases short, with 13 bases between. Germline CDR1 is MNHEY and CDR2 is SVGAGI. This CDR3 comprises 11 residues. The CDR3 here is CALRLSAEAFF. Here the CDR3 DNA reads TGTGCCCTCCGACTATCCGCTGAAGCTTTCTTT.

This clone was observed a few times. This sequence joins TRBV5-6 and TRBJ2-7, with TRBD1 matching over 10 bases. V was pared by 4 bases and J by 2 bases, with 9 bases of the junction left unmatched. This CDR3 has 16 residues. In germline, CDR1 is SGHDT, CDR2 YYEEEE. The CDR3 sequence: CASSRGAGTGAYEQYF. The CDR3 DNA reads as TGTGCCAGCAGCCGAGGAGCCGGGACAGGGGCCTACGAGCAGTACTTC.

Only a few counts were recorded for this clone. The J gene is TRBJ2-1, the V gene TRBV5-6; D is possibly TRBD1 or TRBD2 (6 bases each). The CDR3 spans 14 residues. The germline V and J ends were trimmed by 4 bases and 2 bases, with 10 bases remaining between them. The germline gives CDR1 SGHDT, CDR2 YYEEEE. The CDR3: CASSVGGPYNEQFF. In DNA, the CDR3 is TGTGCCAGCAGCGTGGGGGGCCCCTACAATGAGCAGTTCTTC.

The chain combines TRBV21-1 with TRBJ2-7; the DNA was not used to check the table's D call, TRBD2. TRBV21-1 is described as a pseudogene. The CDR3 is 15 residues long. The CDR3 DNA is TGTGCCAGCTGCCCCAGCAGGAGGGTCGACTACGAGCAGTACTTC. It translates to CASCPSRRVDYEQYF.

The chain has TRBV14 and TRBJ1-2; D is unclear. The CDR3 is 14 residues long. V was cut by 2 bases and J by 2 bases, with 9 bases left in between. Per the germline V gene, CDR1 is SGHDN and CDR2 is FVKESK. The DNA for the CDR3 is TGTGCCAGCAGCCAACAGTATAACAACTATGGCTACACCTTC. Translating it yields CASSQQYNNYGYTF.

The gene calls are TRBV14 and TRBJ2-1, with 14 positions matching TRBD2. Germline V gene lookup returns CDR1 SGHDN and CDR2 FVKESK. V was pared by 3 bases and J by 7 bases, with 8 bases of the junction left unmatched. The CDR3 contains 17 residues. The CDR3 spells CASSQSRGLAGENEQFF. The CDR3 DNA sequence: TGTGCCAGCAGCCAGAGCCGGGGACTAGCGGGAGAAAATGAGCAGTTCTTC.

The chain carries TRBV30 and TRBJ1-4; D is possibly TRBD1 (5 bases). There are 14 residues in the CDR3. Germline V lookup: CDR1 GTSNPN, CDR2 SVGIG (reference sequence). Between the trimmed V and J ends, which lost 2 bases and 3 bases, there was a span of 10 bases. The CDR3: CAWSIGVANEKLFF. CDR3 in DNA: TGTGCCTGGAGTATAGGGGTTGCTAATGAAAAACTGTTTTTT.

The chain has TRBV5-8 and TRBJ2-1; TRBD2 aligns across 7 bases. Unmatched junction bases numbered 2, after V lost 2 bases and J lost 0 bases. This CDR3 contains 15 residues. The germline gives CDR1 SGHTS, CDR2 YDEGEE. CDR3 DNA: TGTGCCAGCAGCTTCTTAGCGGGCTCCTACAATGAGCAGTTCTTC. Its protein is CASSFLAGSYNEQFF.

As for this clone: Within the sample, other DNA sequences also encode this same CDR3. This chain uses TRBV7-3 with TRBJ2-1; 8 nucleotides line up with TRBD1. CDR3 size: 15 residues. CDR1 is SGHTA, CDR2 FQGTGA, per germline. Trimming took 2 bases from V and 3 from J; bases not matched to a gene: 3. CDR3 sequence: CASSLDRGSYNEQFF. The DNA for the CDR3 is TGTGCCAGCAGCTTAGACAGGGGAAGCTACAATGAGCAGTTCTTC.

The CDR3 sequence is CASSIQGQGSEQFF. DNA of the CDR3: TGTGCCAGTAGTATTCAAGGACAGGGTTCTGAGCAGTTCTTC. The V and J genes are TRBV19 and TRBJ2-1; TRBD1 agrees at 8 bases. From germline, CDR1 is LNHDA and CDR2 SQIVND (reference sequence). V dropped 3 bases and J dropped 9; count of bases not matched to a gene: 7. The CDR3 runs 14 residues.

The V gene is TRBV7-2, the J gene TRBJ1-1; D gene unclear. Germline lookup yields CDR1 SGHTA and CDR2 FQGNSA. The CDR3 sequence is 13 residues long. The V end was cut by 1 base, the J end by 1 base, with 4 bases between. The CDR3 spells CASSLGRNTEAFF. Written as DNA, the CDR3 is TGTGCCAGCAGCTTAGGCAGGAACACTGAAGCTTTCTTT. The full variable domain, with the rest looked up from reference TRBV7-2 and TRBJ1-1, is GAGVSQSPSNKVTEKGKDVELRCDPISGHTALYWYRQSLGQGLEFLIYFQGNSAPDKSGLPSDRFSAERTGGSVSTLTIQRTQQEDSAVYLCASSLGRNTEAFFGQGTRLTVV.

The CDR3 here is CASSFTGAPTDTQYF. The CDR3, as DNA: TGCGCCAGCAGCTTTACAGGGGCCCCCACAGATACGCAGTATTTT. V gene TRBV5-1 combines with J gene TRBJ2-3; 7 nucleotides line up with TRBD1. Germline CDR1 and CDR2: SGHRS and YFSETQ. The CDR3 is 15 amino acids. V was clipped by 2 bases and J by 2 bases; unmatched bases: 5.

The chain has TRBV5-6 and TRBJ2-1; D gene uncertain. CDR1 is SGHDT and CDR2 is YYEEEE in the germline V gene. Trimming left V 7 bases short and J 4 bases short, with 15 bases between. The CDR3 is made up of 14 amino acids. DNA for the CDR3: TGTGCCAGCCGCCCTCCAGGCCAGTACAATGAGCAGTTCTTC. It encodes CASRPPGQYNEQFF.

V and J are TRBV4-3 and TRBJ2-1, with TRBD2 identical over 12 bases. Trimming removed 0 bases from V and 8 bases from J; junction bases left unmatched: 5. Germline V lookup: CDR1 LGHNA, CDR2 YSLEER. CDR3 length: 16 amino acids. The CDR3 coding sequence is TGCGCCAGCAGCCAAGATCGACTAGCGGGAGCCTATGAGCAGTTCTTC. Translation: CASSQDRLAGAYEQFF.

V gene TRBV2 combines with J gene TRBJ1-2; D call uncertain. V was pared by 1 base and J by 5 bases, with 11 bases between. This CDR3 comprises 14 residues. Germline values: CDR1 SNHLY, CDR2 FYNNEI. CDR3 amino acids: CASSEVSPSYGYTF. The CDR3 nucleotides are TGTGCCAGCAGTGAAGTAAGCCCTTCATATGGCTACACCTTC.

This sequence joins TRBV18 and TRBJ2-3; D is unclear. With 1 base removed from V and 5 bases from J, the gap between germline ends came to 10 bases. Germline values: CDR1 KGHSH, CDR2 LQKENI. The CDR3 contains 14 residues. The CDR3 nucleotides are TGTGCCAGCTCACCACGCACCCTAATAGATACGCAGTATTTT. Translated, it gives CASSPRTLIDTQYF.

V gene TRBV5-4 combines with J gene TRBJ2-1, with a possible D match to TRBD2 (6 bases). The CDR3 has 17 amino acids. Germline CDR1 SGHNT, CDR2 YYREEE (reference sequence). With 3 bases removed from V and 0 bases from J, the gap between germline ends came to 16 bases. CDR3 DNA sequence: TGTGCCAGCAGCTCGCCGGGCGGGATGGTCTCCTACAATGAGCAGTTCTTC. Protein sequence: CASSSPGGMVSYNEQFF. Drawing the rest from reference TRBV5-4 and TRBJ2-1, the complete variable domain is ETGVTQSPTHLIKTRGQQVTLRCSSQSGHNTVSWYQQALGQGPQFIFQYYREEENGRGNFPPRFSGLQFPNYSSELNVNALELDDSALYLCASSSPGGMVSYNEQFFGPGTRLTVL.

The chain joins TRBV19 to TRBJ2-1; 15 bases align to TRBD2. The ends lost 5 bases at V and 9 bases at J; junction bases unmatched: 20. Germline CDR1 and CDR2: LNHDA and SQIVND (reference sequence). The CDR3 is 20 amino acids. CDR3 loop: CASSPWTSGRAQAMDSEQFF. CDR3 bases: TGTGCCAGTAGTCCTTGGACTAGCGGGAGGGCCCAGGCAATGGACAGTGAGCAGTTCTTC.

The gene calls are TRBV10-1 and TRBJ2-7; TRBD2 is a possible D gene (5 bases). The CDR3 length is 11 residues. Trimming removed 4 bases from V and 4 bases from J, with 5 bases in between. Germline V gene lookup returns CDR1 WNHNN and CDR2 SYGVQD (reference sequence). CDR3 sequence reads: CASSGGYEQYF. Written as DNA, the CDR3 is TGCGCCAGCAGTGGAGGGTACGAGCAGTACTTC.